Listed below are T cell receptor beta chains from one sample, sequenced in a study of cytomegalovirus exposure and HLA in healthy donors. Measured with immunoSEQ multiplex PCR; TCRdb has only the in-frame clones, and not every one. This sample has some 130,000 clones, with around 76% found just once. Sequenced material: PBMCs. Receptor source: a male donor in good health and CMV-seronegative. Both conserved end residues are part of each CDR3. D genes are given only for firm matches. Rows give clone size only sometimes, using once, few, many, or a class for an expanded clone.

TRBJ2-7 - TRBV5-6 TRBD1 CASTQIRDSSYEQYF TGTGCCAGCACCCAAATCCGGGACAGCTCCTACGAGCAGTACTTC
TRBJ2-7 - TRBV11-2 TRBD1 CASSFRDRVYEQYF TGTGCCAGCAGCTTTCGGGACAGGGTGTACGAGCAGTACTTC
TRBJ1-1 - TRBV6-6 - CASSPGAFF TGTGCCAGCAGTCCGGGGGCTTTCTTT
TRBJ1-6 - TRBV7-9 - CASSLGTVDSPLHF TGTGCCAGCAGCTTAGGGACAGTAGATTCACCCCTCCACTTT
TRBJ1-2 - TRBV5-5 TRBD1 CASSPGTGGFGYTF TGTGCCAGCAGCCCCGGGACAGGGGGGTTTGGCTACACCTTC
TRBJ1-1 - TRBV14 - CASRGYGGTTEAFF TGTGCCAGCAGGGGATATGGGGGCACCACTGAAGCTTTCTTT
TRBJ2-7 - TRBV18 TRBD1 CASSRGQASEQYF TGTGCCAGCTCGAGGGGACAGGCCTCCGAGCAGTACTTC
TRBJ1-6 - TRBV2 - CASSEREGDSPLHF TGTGCCAGCAGTGAAAGGGAGGGGGATTCACCCCTCCACTTT
TRBJ2-5 once TRBV7-2 - CASSLSTVLSETQYF TGTGCCAGCAGCTTATCGACTGTACTATCAGAGACCCAGTACTTC
TRBJ1-3 - TRBV4-3 - CASSQDLELDTLSGNTIYF TGCGCCAGCAGCCAAGATCTGGAGCTGGACACACTCTCTGGAAACACCATATATTTT
TRBJ2-7 - TRBV5-1 - CASSPGGGSDEQYF TGCGCCAGCAGCCCGGGAGGGGGCAGCGACGAGCAGTACTTC
TRBJ1-2 - TRBV15 - CATSRLTGNSYGYTF TGTGCCACCAGCAGACTAACAGGGAACAGCTATGGCTACACCTTC
TRBJ2-2 - TRBV5-1 - CASRSTPGPNTGELFF TGCGCCAGCAGATCCACCCCAGGGCCGAACACCGGGGAGCTGTTTTTT
TRBJ2-7 - TRBV5-5 TRBD1 CASSLGWGQGLGSEQYF TGTGCCAGCAGCTTGGGTTGGGGACAGGGGCTGGGGAGCGAGCAGTACTTC
TRBJ2-7 - TRBV6-5 TRBD2 CASSYSIAGAKEQYF TGTGCCAGCAGTTACTCCATAGCGGGGGCGAAGGAGCAGTACTTC
TRBJ2-1 - TRBV7-9 - CASRQLGGEQFF TGTGCCAGCAGGCAACTAGGAGGTGAGCAGTTCTTC
TRBJ1-6 - TRBV4-1 - CASSLGESNSPLHF TGTGCCAGCAGTCTCGGGGAGTCCAATTCACCCCTCCACTTT
TRBJ1-4 - TRBV2 TRBD1 CASSDPGTGDEKLFF TGTGCCAGCAGTGACCCCGGGACAGGGGACGAAAAACTGTTTTTT
TRBJ1-1 - TRBV9 - CASSAGIANRNTEAFF TGTGCCAGCAGCGCAGGGATTGCAAACAGGAACACTGAAGCTTTCTTT
TRBJ1-5 - TRBV30 - CAWSDGRSKGQPQHF TGTGCCTGGAGCGACGGGAGGAGCAAGGGTCAGCCCCAGCATTTT
TRBJ1-5 - TRBV7-8 - CASSLAGQTMGNQPQHF TGTGCCAGCAGCCTAGCGGGGCAGACAATGGGCAATCAGCCCCAGCATTTT
TRBJ2-5 - TRBV29-1 - CSVGIRLEETQYF TGCAGCGTTGGGATCAGGTTGGAAGAGACCCAGTACTTC
TRBJ1-1 - TRBV19 - CASSISENTEAFF TGTGCCAGTAGTATCTCAGAGAACACTGAAGCTTTCTTT
TRBJ2-3 - TRBV5-6 - CASSFGFTDTQYF TGTGCCAGCAGCTTCGGTTTCACAGATACGCAGTATTTT
TRBJ1-2 - TRBV9 - CASSVDVGPIYGYTF TGTGCCAGCAGCGTAGACGTGGGGCCCATCTATGGCTACACCTTC
TRBJ2-7 few TRBV5-4 TRBD2 CASSLSSGVYEQYF TGTGCCAGCAGCTTGTCTAGCGGGGTCTACGAGCAGTACTTC
TRBJ1-5 few TRBV15 - CATSRGSSGQPQHF TGTGCCACCAGCAGAGGGTCTTCGGGGCAGCCCCAGCATTTT
TRBJ2-7 - TRBV7-2 - CASSLDVAYEQYF TGTGCCAGCAGCTTAGATGTCGCCTACGAGCAGTACTTC
TRBJ1-2 - TRBV5-1 - CASKTTGTSYGYTF TGCGCCAGCAAAACAACAGGGACTAGCTATGGCTACACCTTC
TRBJ2-2 - TRBV21-1 - CASSKAPRQGFPPYNTGELFF TGTGCCAGCAGCAAAGCCCCCCGACAGGGGTTTCCCCCCTATAACACCGGGGAGCTGTTTTTT
TRBJ2-5 few TRBV5-1 - CASSFQASQETQYF TGCGCCAGCAGCTTTCAGGCTTCTCAAGAGACCCAGTACTTC
TRBJ2-7 - TRBV2 - CASIRQVSYEQYF TGTGCCAGCATCAGACAGGTTTCCTACGAGCAGTACTTC
TRBJ2-1 - TRBV9 TRBD2 CASSVGTSGTYNEQFF TGTGCCAGCAGCGTAGGAACTAGCGGTACCTACAATGAGCAGTTCTTC
TRBJ2-3 - TRBV7-3 - CASSPSGTPSTDTQYF TGTGCCAGCAGCCCCTCCGGTACCCCGAGCACAGATACGCAGTATTTT
TRBJ1-2 - TRBV6-5 - CASSYPGQPEGYTF TGTGCCAGCAGTTACCCCGGCCAGCCGGAGGGCTACACCTTC
TRBJ2-2 - TRBV6-5 - CASSYRLANTGELFF TGTGCCAGCAGTTACCGTTTAGCGAACACCGGGGAGCTGTTTTTT
TRBJ1-1 - TRBV6-1 - CASRTDKEWNTEAFF TGTGCCAGCAGGACGGATAAGGAGTGGAACACTGAAGCTTTCTTT
TRBJ2-3 - TRBV7-9 - CASSSPGPTSQYF TGTGCCAGCAGCTCGCCCGGTCCCACCTCGCAGTATTTT
TRBJ2-1 - TRBV7-3 - CASSLVPSGNEQFF TGTGCCAGCAGCTTAGTCCCTAGTGGCAATGAGCAGTTCTTC
TRBJ2-5 - TRBV2 TRBD2 CAGGSGSEWETQYF TGTGCCGGGGGTAGCGGGAGCGAGTGGGAGACCCAGTACTTC
TRBJ1-2 few TRBV20-1 - CSAELYGYTF TGCAGTGCTGAGCTGTATGGCTACACCTTC